This T cell receptor (beta chain) was observed in a study of T cell responses to AZD1222 COVID-19 vaccine. Turning to the study itself: Pooled in the analysis were second doses at about 4 or about 12 weeks.

Findings of the study overall: Sampling captured repertoires only after the peak T cell response. Donors were chiefly white British, with a greater number of females, and clonal diversity was perhaps underestimated.

This CDR3 is 12 amino acids long. Germline lookup yields CDR1 MRHNA and CDR2 SNTAGT. The germline V and J ends were trimmed by 5 bases and 6 bases, with 8 bases remaining between them. Method: immunoSEQ multiplex PCR; TCRdb's copy keeps in-frame clones and lacks some. The sample records 100,000 to 120,000 clones, more than 75% being singletons. Comments on this clone: No antigen is known for it.

The sequences come from peripheral blood, collected on day 0 of AZD1222 vaccination. The chain has TRBV6-4 and TRBJ1-5; D remains ambiguous. This TCR derives from an adult in good health. The CDR3 DNA reads as TGTGCCAGCAGTATAGGATTTCAGCCCCAGCATTTT. It specifies CASSIGFQPQHF.